The 24 T cell receptor beta chains presented below share a single source sample, sequenced in a study of cytomegalovirus exposure and HLA in healthy donors (dated by TCRdb to 2016 to 2017). The library was built by means of the immunoSEQ multiplex PCR assay. The multiplex PCR relied on a mix of 60 forward primers for TCR Vbeta segments and 13 reverse primers for TCR Jbeta segments. TCRdb holds this immuneACCESS table with in-frame rearrangements only. Some clones are missing; in checked studies, unresolved V genes explain under half, and the rest has no known cause. The table for this sample lists 85,000 to 100,000 clones; around 86% of them were counted only once. The ten largest clones represent 9% to 9.5% of the sample. The specimen was PBMCs. These TCRs come from a man under 40 in good health and CMV-seropositive.

The chain joins TRBV28 to TRBJ1-5; D may be TRBD1 (6 bases). There are 18 residues in the CDR3. Germline CDR1 and CDR2: MDHEN and SYDVKM. V was shortened by 8 bases and J by 1 base, with 24 bases between the two germline ends. The CDR3 coding sequence is TGTGCCAGCGGATTTACCTTCGGGGGGCTCAGGAGCAATCAGCCCCAGCATTTT. It codes for CASGFTFGGLRSNQPQHF.

Here the CDR3 reads CASRTGFEKLFF. As DNA, the CDR3 is TGTGCCAGCAGAACAGGGTTCGAAAAACTGTTTTTT. This chain links TRBV2 with TRBJ1-4; D might be TRBD1 (6 bases). V was clipped by 6 bases and J by 8 bases, with 10 bases between them. The CDR3 has 12 residues. CDR1 is SNHLY, CDR2 FYNNEI, per germline.

V is TRBV6-5 and J is TRBJ2-7; tentative D call: TRBD1 (5 bases). Germline values: CDR1 MNHEY, CDR2 SVGAGI. The V gene lost 6 bases and the J gene lost 2 bases, with 14 bases spanning the gap. The CDR3 runs to 14 residues. The CDR3 here is CASSRDSNPYEQYF. CDR3 in DNA: TGTGCCAGCAGCAGAGACAGCAACCCCTACGAGCAGTACTTC.

The rearrangement uses TRBV11-3 and TRBJ1-1; perhaps TRBD1 as D (5 bases). V lost 8 bases and J 0 bases, leaving 13 bases between the germline ends. Germline-derived CDR1 and CDR2 are SGHNT and YENEEA. This CDR3 comprises 14 residues. Here the CDR3 reads CASSGGGMNTEAFF. The CDR3 DNA follows: TGTGCCAGCTCCGGGGGTGGGATGAACACTGAAGCTTTCTTT.

The gene calls are TRBV5-1 and TRBJ1-4; D is uncertain. CDR3 size: 14 residues. The ends were cut back, 4 bases at V and 7 bases at J, with 14 bases in the middle. The germline CDR1 and CDR2 sequences are SGHRS and YFSETQ. The CDR3 region has the DNA TGCGCCAGCAGCGTCGGGGTAGGGCGTGAAAAACTGTTTTTT. Protein: CASSVGVGREKLFF.

This clone was seen once. V and J are TRBV19 and TRBJ1-2; TRBD1 might be the D (5 bases). V lost 1 base and J lost 4, with 7 bases in between. There are 13 residues in the CDR3. From germline, CDR1 is LNHDA and CDR2 SQIVND (reference sequence). The CDR3 protein is CASSIGRGYGYTF. The CDR3 DNA reads TGTGCCAGTAGTATAGGGAGGGGCTATGGCTACACCTTC.

V and J are TRBV7-8 and TRBJ2-7; D unresolved. From germline, CDR1 is SGHVS and CDR2 FQNEAQ. This CDR3 is built from 14 residues. V lost 1 base to trimming and J lost 1 base, with 8 bases between them. CDR3 sequence (DNA): TGTGCCAGCAGCTTAGGACTCCGATCCTACGAGCAGTACTTC. Translation: CASSLGLRSYEQYF.

The chain carries TRBV2 and TRBJ2-1; D perhaps matches TRBD2 (5 bases). The germline V and J ends were trimmed by 4 bases and 3 bases, with 7 bases remaining between them. The CDR3 spans 13 residues. Germline CDR1 and CDR2: SNHLY and FYNNEI. The CDR3 reads CASSADFYNEQFF. DNA for the CDR3: TGTGCCAGCAGTGCGGACTTCTACAATGAGCAGTTCTTC.

The chain links TRBV5-6 to TRBJ1-2, with 9 nucleotides matching TRBD1. V lost 4 bases and J lost 6; bases outside the gene matches: 10. The CDR3 loop spans 15 amino acids. Germline loops: CDR1 SGHDT, CDR2 YYEEEE. In nucleotides, the CDR3 is TGTGCCAGCAGCGTGGGACAGGGTGGGTTTGATGGCTACACCTTC. Translation: CASSVGQGGFDGYTF.

J is TRBJ2-2 and V is TRBV4-1; 7 bases align to TRBD1. Germline V gene data show CDR1 as MGHRA and CDR2 as YSYEKL. The CDR3 loop spans 16 amino acids. V gave up 3 bases and J gave up 0 bases; unmatched junction bases: 4. The chain's CDR3 is CASSHRTGPNTGELFF. In DNA form, the CDR3 reads TGCGCCAGCAGCCATAGGACAGGACCGAACACCGGGGAGCTGTTTTTT.

The gene calls are TRBV29-1 and TRBJ2-5, with D uncertain. The V end lost 0 bases, the J end lost 0 bases, and 11 bases lay between the germline ends. This CDR3 spans 15 amino acids. Germline lookup yields CDR1 SQVTM and CDR2 ANQGSEA. The CDR3 DNA reads as TGCAGCGTTGAAGATACCCCAGGTGACCAAGAGACCCAGTACTTC. It yields the protein CSVEDTPGDQETQYF.

This chain connects TRBV29-1 to TRBJ2-1; 7 bases are a match to TRBD2. V gave up 6 bases and J gave up 6 bases; unmatched junction bases: 14. CDR1 and CDR2 (germline): SQVTM, ANQGSEA. The CDR3 consists of 15 residues. As DNA, the CDR3 is TGCAGCGTATCCGGAGGTAGCGGGTACCTCAATGAGCAGTTCTTC. Its protein is CSVSGGSGYLNEQFF.

The genes are TRBV4-2 and TRBJ1-5; 9 positions match TRBD1. The junction had 5 bases not matched to a gene; V was cut back by 3 bases and J by 2 bases. Per the germline V gene, CDR1 is LGHNA and CDR2 is YNFKEQ. This CDR3 is built from 16 residues. In nucleotides, the CDR3 is TGTGCCAGCAGCCAGGACAGGGGATTTCGCAATCAGCCCCAGCATTTT. Translating it yields CASSQDRGFRNQPQHF.

The CDR3 DNA is TGTGCCATCAGTGATCTAGGCGGCCATCAGCCCCAGCATTTT. It specifies CAISDLGGHQPQHF. The chain recombines TRBV10-3 with TRBJ1-5; D ambiguous. V was trimmed by 3 bases and J by 5 bases, leaving 11 bases between them. CDR3 length: 14 residues. CDR1 and CDR2 from the germline V gene are ENHRY and SYGVKD.

CDR3 coding DNA: TGTGCCACCAGACGGGGTCCCGGACTAGCGGGATCCTACAATGAGCAGTTCTTC. Its protein product is CATRRGPGLAGSYNEQFF. The chain uses TRBV7-9 and TRBJ2-1; TRBD2 matches 12 bases. V shed 10 bases, J shed 1 base, and the junction held 14 bases outside the gene matches. Germline V CDR1 and CDR2: SEHNR, FQNEAQ (reference sequence). The CDR3 sequence is 18 residues long.

The V and J genes are TRBV2 and TRBJ1-5, with D hard to call. This CDR3 spans 13 amino acids. Germline CDR1 SNHLY, CDR2 FYNNEI. The V gene lost 3 bases and the J gene lost 4 bases, with 7 bases spanning the gap. The CDR3 DNA is TGTGCCAGCAGTGATGGAGGAAATCAGCCCCAGCATTTT. Encoded protein: CASSDGGNQPQHF.

The chain recombines TRBV20-1 with TRBJ2-1, with D uncertain. CDR3 length: 9 residues. V was clipped by 5 bases and J by 13 bases, with 9 bases between them. Germline values: CDR1 DFQATT, CDR2 SNEGSKA (reference sequence). CDR3 residues: CSAGPLQFF. In nucleotides, the CDR3 is TGCAGTGCTGGGCCGCTACAGTTCTTC.

The chain carries TRBV6-1 and TRBJ2-5, with 8 bases lining up with TRBD1. CDR1 is MNHNS, CDR2 SASEGT, per germline. The CDR3 consists of 15 residues. The trim removed 7 bases at V and 4 bases at J, leaving 11 bases unmatched. CDR3 residues: CASISSRGHRETQYF. The CDR3 coding sequence is TGTGCCAGCATATCTTCCAGGGGGCATCGAGAGACCCAGTACTTC.

The DNA for the CDR3 is TGTGCCAGCAGTTTTGGGTTTGTTGGGACAGGAGGCTACACCTTC. Protein: CASSFGFVGTGGYTF. This rearrangement joins TRBV28 to TRBJ1-2, with 8 bases lining up with TRBD1. The germline CDR1 and CDR2 sequences are MDHEN and SYDVKM. The CDR3 totals 15 residues. With 3 bases clipped from V and 8 bases from J, the junction kept 11 bases outside the gene matches.

The V and J genes are TRBV5-1 and TRBJ2-7; D not certain. Germline V gene lookup returns CDR1 SGHRS and CDR2 YFSETQ. Trimming shortened V by 0 bases and J by 0 bases, and 13 bases separated the two germline ends. The CDR3 length is 16 residues. CDR3 protein: CASSLVLDQSSYEQYF. The CDR3 nucleotides are TGCGCCAGCAGCTTGGTTCTAGACCAAAGCTCCTACGAGCAGTACTTC.

The rearrangement uses TRBV5-1 and TRBJ2-3; TRBD2 matches 11 bases. Germline V gene sequence: CDR1 SGHRS, CDR2 YFSETQ. The V and J ends lost 4 bases and 3 bases, in that order; junction bases with no gene match: 10. This CDR3 is 17 amino acids long. The CDR3 loop reads CASSLASGLAETDTQYF. The CDR3 bases are TGCGCCAGCAGCCTTGCCTCGGGACTAGCGGAGACAGATACGCAGTATTTT. Filled out from reference TRBV5-1 and TRBJ2-3, the complete variable domain reads KAGVTQTPRYLIKTRGQQVTLSCSPISGHRSVSWYQQTPGQGLQFLFEYFSETQRNKGNFPGRFSGRQFSNSRSEMNVSTLELGDSALYLCASSLASGLAETDTQYFGPGTRLTVL.

The chain's CDR3 is CASTAGTGGYNEQFF. CDR3 DNA: TGTGCCAGCACCGCCGGGACAGGAGGCTACAATGAGCAGTTCTTC. The chain couples TRBV5-4 to TRBJ2-1; 8 bases are shared with TRBD1. CDR1 SGHNT and CDR2 YYREEE come from the germline V gene (reference sequence). The CDR3 is 15 amino acids. The V and J ends lost 6 bases and 3 bases, in that order; junction bases with no gene match: 8.

V is TRBV5-1 and J is TRBJ2-2, with 8 nucleotides matching TRBD2. The CDR3 loop spans 15 amino acids. V was pared by 2 bases and J by 3 bases, with 3 bases of the junction left unmatched. Germline CDR1 and CDR2: SGHRS and YFSETQ. For the CDR3, the DNA is TGCGCCAGCAGCTTTAGCGGGATTGACACCGGGGAGCTGTTTTTT. Amino acids: CASSFSGIDTGELFF. Looking up the rest from reference TRBV5-1 and TRBJ2-2 gives the full variable domain: KAGVTQTPRYLIKTRGQQVTLSCSPISGHRSVSWYQQTPGQGLQFLFEYFSETQRNKGNFPGRFSGRQFSNSRSEMNVSTLELGDSALYLCASSFSGIDTGELFFGEGSRLTVL.

The V and J genes are TRBV18 and TRBJ2-5; 8 nucleotides line up with TRBD1. After removal of 5 bases from V and 3 bases from J, the junction contained 5 bases not matched to a gene. Germline lookup yields CDR1 KGHSH and CDR2 LQKENI. This CDR3 has 14 amino acids. The CDR3 DNA is TGTGCCAGCTCAACCGGACAGGGCAAAGAGACCCAGTACTTC. Translating gives CASSTGQGKETQYF. The full variable domain, rest sourced from reference TRBV18 and TRBJ2-5, is NAGVMQNPRHLVRRRGQEARLRCSPMKGHSHVYWYRQLPEEGLKFMVYLQKENIIDESGMPKERFSAEFPKEGPSILRIQQVVRGDSAAYFCASSTGQGKETQYFGPGTRLLVL.